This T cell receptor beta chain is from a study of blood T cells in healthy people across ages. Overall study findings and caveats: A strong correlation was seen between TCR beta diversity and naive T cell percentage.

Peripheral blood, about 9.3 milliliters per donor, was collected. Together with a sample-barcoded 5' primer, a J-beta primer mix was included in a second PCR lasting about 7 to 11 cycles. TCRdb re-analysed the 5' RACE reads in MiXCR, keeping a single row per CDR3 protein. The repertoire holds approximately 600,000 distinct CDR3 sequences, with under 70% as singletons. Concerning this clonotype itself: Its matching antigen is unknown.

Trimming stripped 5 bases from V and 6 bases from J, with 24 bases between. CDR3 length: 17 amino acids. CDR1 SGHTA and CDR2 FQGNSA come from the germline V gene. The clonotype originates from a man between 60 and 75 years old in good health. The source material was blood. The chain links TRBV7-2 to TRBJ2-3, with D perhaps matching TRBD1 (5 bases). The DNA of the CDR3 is TGTGCCAGCAGCGGCTACCAGGGCCCAGTGCCGTCCGATACGCAGTATTTT. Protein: CASSGYQGPVPSDTQYF.